Given below is one T cell receptor beta chain in context. Its antigen is unidentified. V dropped 5 bases and J dropped 3 bases, with 11 bases sitting between them. Per germline, CDR1 MDHEN and CDR2 SYDVKM. The CDR3 length is 13 residues. This sample stems from a study of CD8 T cells in ankylosing spondylitis. With molecular barcodes, quantitative 5'-RACE was used to make the TCR beta libraries. MiXCR, applied by TCRdb to the 5' RACE reads, yields one record per CDR3 protein. The sample includes some 840,000 distinct CDR3 sequences, 10% to 15% seen only once; the top ten take approximately 0.5%. Study-wide findings and caveats: Apparently characteristic of ankylosing spondylitis blood was a TCR beta motif (roughly eight highly homologous variants). Reportedly, significant enrichment of disease-linked clones occurred in matched ankylosing spondylitis synovial fluid. Clones linked to the disease showed a CD8+ phenotype. They occurred at relatively low frequencies in peripheral blood. A subset of motif variants has previously been described in the synovial fluid and blood of reactive arthritis.

The sequence was obtained from a male donor with ankylosing spondylitis. The chain is built from TRBV28 and TRBJ2-7; D unclear. Input material: blood, either unsorted or a sorted T cell fraction (not recorded which). The CDR3 bases are TGTGCCAGCAGTGCGACGACCCGCTACGAGCAGTACTTC. This codes for CASSATTRYEQYF.